This T cell receptor (beta chain) was captured in a study of CD8 T cells in ankylosing spondylitis. With regard to this clonotype: Antigen: not known.

With 4 bases clipped from V and 4 bases from J, the junction kept 11 bases outside the gene matches. This CDR3 region has 16 residues. Germline V gene data show CDR1 as SGHRS and CDR2 as YFSETQ. Findings and limits, study-wide: A subset of motif variants has previously been described in the synovial fluid and blood of reactive arthritis.

TCRdb re-analysed the 5' RACE reads in MiXCR, keeping a single row per CDR3 protein. The data contain some 290,000 distinct CDR3 sequences, 20% of them singletons. The J gene is TRBJ2-5, the V gene TRBV5-1; 9 bases are shared with TRBD2. This sequence was found in a male donor with ankylosing spondylitis or in good health (not recorded which). Sequenced sample: blood, either unsorted or a sorted T cell fraction (not recorded which). The DNA of the CDR3 is TGCGCCAGCAGCGCGAGCGGAGCGGGAGGTAGAGAGACCCAGTACTTC. Residues: CASSASGAGGRETQYF.